These T cell receptor beta chains were read from a single sample in a study of vaccination effects on CD4 cells after COVID-19. The assay was immunoSEQ multiplex PCR, and TCRdb's table has in-frame clones only and misses some. The sample gives approximately 26,000 clones, approximately 79% of which show up once; under 7.5% is in the top ten. These TCRs are of unknown antigen specificity. Specimen: CD4+ T cells from PBMCs cultured with SARS-CoV-2 spike peptides, collected after COVID-19 vaccination. These receptors were taken from a human donor who received a COVID-19 vaccine. Some clones in this sample may be carry-over from other donors' samples. Both conserved end residues are part of each CDR3. The D gene is left open where the match is weak. Clone size is given for some rows only: seen once, a few or many times, or a class if the clone is expanded.

v_call: TRBV7-8
j_call: TRBJ1-4
clone_size: NA
d_call: TRBD1
cdr3_length: 17
cdr3_aa: CASSGLGQGSTNEKLFF
cdr3_nt: TGTGCCAGCAGCGGCCTGGGACAGGGTTCAACTAATGAAAAACTGTTTTTT

v_call: TRBV7-2
j_call: TRBJ2-5
clone_size: few
d_call: NA
cdr3_length: 17
cdr3_aa: CASSEGKQGTLMETQYF
cdr3_nt: TGTGCCAGCAGCGAGGGGAAACAGGGTACCCTTATGGAGACCCAGTACTTC

v_call: TRBV5-1
j_call: TRBJ2-6
clone_size: NA
d_call: NA
cdr3_length: 15
cdr3_aa: CASSFSNPGANVLTF
cdr3_nt: TGCGCCAGCAGCTTTTCTAACCCTGGGGCCAACGTCCTGACTTTC

v_call: TRBV7-9
j_call: TRBJ1-5
clone_size: medium-sized
d_call: TRBD1
cdr3_length: 14
cdr3_aa: CASSLGAGGQPQHF
cdr3_nt: TGTGCCAGCAGCTTAGGGGCAGGGGGTCAGCCCCAGCATTTT

v_call: TRBV7-2
j_call: TRBJ2-2
clone_size: NA
d_call: NA
cdr3_length: 15
cdr3_aa: CASSLAGGNTGELFF
cdr3_nt: TGTGCCAGCAGCTTAGCTGGGGGCAACACCGGGGAGCTGTTTTTT

v_call: TRBV10-3
j_call: TRBJ1-3
clone_size: NA
d_call: TRBD1
cdr3_length: 13
cdr3_aa: CATWTGYGNTIYF
cdr3_nt: TGTGCCACCTGGACAGGGTATGGAAACACCATATATTTT

v_call: TRBV6-5
j_call: TRBJ1-2
clone_size: NA
d_call: NA
cdr3_length: 13
cdr3_aa: CASSPFQIYGYTF
cdr3_nt: TGTGCCAGCAGTCCGTTCCAGATCTATGGCTACACCTTC

v_call: TRBV29-1
j_call: TRBJ1-2
clone_size: NA
d_call: TRBD1
cdr3_length: 14
cdr3_aa: CSVEPTDRVGGYTF
cdr3_nt: TGCAGCGTTGAACCCACTGACAGGGTGGGTGGCTACACCTTC

v_call: TRBV27
j_call: TRBJ2-3
clone_size: NA
d_call: NA
cdr3_length: 13
cdr3_aa: CASLDRGADTQYF
cdr3_nt: TGTGCCAGCCTCGATCGGGGCGCAGATACGCAGTATTTT

v_call: TRBV5-1
j_call: TRBJ2-2
clone_size: NA
d_call: NA
cdr3_length: 15
cdr3_aa: CASSSGHPNTGELFF
cdr3_nt: TGCGCCAGCAGCTCGGGACACCCGAACACCGGGGAGCTGTTTTTT

v_call: TRBV29-1
j_call: TRBJ2-6
clone_size: NA
d_call: NA
cdr3_length: 14
cdr3_aa: CSVGLNSGANVLTF
cdr3_nt: TGCAGCGTTGGGTTAAACTCTGGGGCCAACGTCCTGACTTTC

v_call: TRBV3-1/TRBV3-2
j_call: TRBJ1-2
clone_size: few
d_call: TRBD1
cdr3_length: 13
cdr3_aa: CASRLTGDYGYTF
cdr3_nt: TGTGCCAGCCGATTAACAGGGGACTATGGCTACACCTTC

v_call: TRBV10-2
j_call: TRBJ2-5
clone_size: NA
d_call: NA
cdr3_length: 13
cdr3_aa: CASRTSGQETQYF
cdr3_nt: TGCGCCAGCAGGACTAGTGGTCAAGAGACCCAGTACTTC

v_call: TRBV7-9
j_call: TRBJ1-1
clone_size: NA
d_call: TRBD1
cdr3_length: 17
cdr3_aa: CASSSPITGAGDTEAFF
cdr3_nt: TGTGCCAGCAGCTCCCCAATAACAGGGGCGGGTGACACTGAAGCTTTCTTT

v_call: TRBV7-2
j_call: TRBJ1-4
clone_size: NA
d_call: NA
cdr3_length: 18
cdr3_aa: CASSLLLPGGPTNEKLFF
cdr3_nt: TGTGCCAGCAGCTTACTCCTTCCTGGGGGACCAACTAATGAAAAACTGTTTTTT

v_call: TRBV6-5
j_call: TRBJ1-1
clone_size: NA
d_call: TRBD1
cdr3_length: 13
cdr3_aa: CASRFRDRDGAFF
cdr3_nt: TGTGCCAGCAGATTCCGGGACAGGGACGGAGCTTTCTTT

v_call: TRBV6-6
j_call: TRBJ1-4
clone_size: NA
d_call: NA
cdr3_length: 15
cdr3_aa: CASRPPGGFNEKLFF
cdr3_nt: TGTGCCAGCAGACCCCCTGGGGGGTTTAATGAAAAACTGTTTTTT

v_call: TRBV25-1
j_call: TRBJ1-1
clone_size: NA
d_call: NA
cdr3_length: 14
cdr3_aa: CASSEVGARTEAFF
cdr3_nt: TGTGCCAGCAGTGAAGTGGGGGCGCGTACTGAAGCTTTCTTT

v_call: TRBV7-2
j_call: TRBJ2-6
clone_size: NA
d_call: TRBD1
cdr3_length: 16
cdr3_aa: CASTPISRGGANVLTF
cdr3_nt: TGTGCCAGCACCCCCATTTCCAGGGGGGGGGCCAACGTCCTGACTTTC

v_call: TRBV25-1
j_call: TRBJ2-5
clone_size: NA
d_call: TRBD1
cdr3_length: 15
cdr3_aa: CASRPDRGGIETQYF
cdr3_nt: TGTGCCAGCAGACCCGACAGGGGAGGCATCGAGACCCAGTACTTC

v_call: TRBV27
j_call: TRBJ1-2
clone_size: NA
d_call: NA
cdr3_length: 14
cdr3_aa: CASSLWGTDYGYTF
cdr3_nt: TGTGCCAGCAGTTTATGGGGGACCGACTATGGCTACACCTTC

v_call: TRBV30
j_call: TRBJ2-2
clone_size: few
d_call: NA
cdr3_length: 14
cdr3_aa: CAWSSGYWFGELFF
cdr3_nt: TGTGCCTGGAGTAGCGGCTATTGGTTCGGGGAGCTGTTTTTT